Following are 18 T cell receptor beta chains from one sample sequenced in a study of blood T cell repertoires in COVID-19. Profiled with immunoSEQ multiplex PCR; TCRdb holds only in-frame clones, not every one. Of roughly 250,000 clones listed, around 85% are singletons. Input material: PBMCs or T cells enriched from blood (not recorded which). Every receptor here comes from a woman younger than 45 who had recovered from COVID-19.

The V call is TRBV30, the J call TRBJ1-5; D is undetermined. This CDR3 has 14 amino acids. The V gene's germline CDR1 is GTSNPN and CDR2 SVGIG (reference sequence). V gave up 0 bases and J gave up 4 bases, with 10 bases separating them. The CDR3 nucleotides are TGTGCCTGGAGTGTAGGACGGGGAAATCAGCCCCAGCATTTT. Its protein is CAWSVGRGNQPQHF.

The rearrangement uses TRBV28 and TRBJ2-5, with 9 nucleotides matching TRBD2. Germline V gives CDR1 MDHEN, CDR2 SYDVKM. The CDR3 spans 14 residues. The V and J ends lost 4 bases and 5 bases, in that order; junction bases with no gene match: 5. The CDR3 here is CASSWGLARETQYF. CDR3 DNA sequence: TGTGCCAGCAGTTGGGGACTAGCTCGGGAGACCCAGTACTTC.

This chain uses TRBV19 with TRBJ2-2, with 7 bases fitting TRBD1. CDR1 is LNHDA, CDR2 SQIVND, per germline (reference sequence). After removal of 8 bases from V and 4 bases from J, the junction contained 10 bases not matched to a gene. CDR3 length equals 15 residues. The DNA of the CDR3 is TGTGCCAGTCGTCAGACAGGGCCGGGCACCGGGGAGCTGTTTTTT. As protein: CASRQTGPGTGELFF. Full variable domain (remainder filled in from reference TRBV19 and TRBJ2-2): DGGITQSPKYLFRKEGQNVTLSCEQNLNHDAMYWYRQDPGQGLRLIYYSQIVNDFQKGDIAEGYSVSREKKESFPLTVTSAQKNPTAFYLCASRQTGPGTGELFFGEGSRLTVL.

This clone appeared a single time. This sequence joins TRBV11-3 and TRBJ2-3, with a weak D call TRBD2 (6 bases). Trimming left V 4 bases short and J 2 bases short, with 13 bases between. CDR3 length: 15 amino acids. The germline CDR1 and CDR2 sequences are SGHNT and YENEEA. The CDR3 bases are TGTGCCAGCAGCTATCGAGGGGAGGCCACAGATACGCAGTATTTT. Its translation is CASSYRGEATDTQYF.

The rearrangement uses TRBV9 and TRBJ1-2; 11 positions agree with TRBD1. The CDR3 contains 14 residues. The germline gives CDR1 SGDLS, CDR2 YYNGEE. The ends lost 3 bases at V and 7 bases at J; junction bases unmatched: 5. The CDR3 is CASSAPGTGGGYTF. The CDR3 DNA reads as TGTGCCAGCAGCGCCCCTGGGACAGGGGGTGGCTACACCTTC.

The count of this clone is one. CDR3 nucleotides: TGTGCCAGCAGCTTAGAAGCTAGCGGGGGACGTGTAGATACGCAGTATTTT. Protein sequence: CASSLEASGGRVDTQYF. The chain employs TRBV7-6 and TRBJ2-3, with 10 bases aligning to TRBD2. The germline gives CDR1 SGHVS, CDR2 FNYEAQ. V lost 1 base, J lost 5 bases, and 9 bases stayed unmatched. The CDR3 loop spans 17 amino acids.

The J gene is TRBJ2-5, the V gene TRBV5-1, with D uncertain. This CDR3 comprises 13 residues. V lost 1 base, J lost 1 base, and 5 bases lay in between. The germline gives CDR1 SGHRS, CDR2 YFSETQ. CDR3 DNA: TGCGCCAGCAGCTTGTACAGCCAAGAGACCCAGTACTTC. Its translation: CASSLYSQETQYF.

This clone was counted only a few times. This chain joins TRBV3-1 (or the pseudogene TRBV3-2) and TRBJ2-2; 11 bases map to TRBD2. The CDR3 has 16 amino acids. Germline CDR1 and CDR2: LGHDT and YNNKEL (reference sequence). Germline trimming cut 4 bases from V and 0 bases from J; bases unmatched to any gene: 1. This CDR3 is CASSPSGGPNTGELFF. CDR3 bases: TGTGCCAGCAGCCCTAGCGGGGGGCCGAACACCGGGGAGCTGTTTTTT.

The CDR3 nucleotides read TGTGCCAGCAGCTTTCCCCCGGGACAGGGGACCTACGAGCAGTACTTC. Amino acids: CASSFPPGQGTYEQYF. J is TRBJ2-7 and V is TRBV7-2, with 10 bases that match TRBD1. With V trimmed by 3 bases and J by 2 bases, 7 bases remained unmatched. CDR1 is SGHTA and CDR2 is FQGNSA in the germline V gene. This CDR3 has 16 amino acids.

The chain employs TRBV28 and TRBJ2-1, with D possibly being TRBD2 (5 bases). With 0 bases removed from V and 4 bases from J, the gap between germline ends came to 7 bases. Germline V CDR1 and CDR2: MDHEN, SYDVKM. This CDR3 has 14 residues. CDR3: CASSLWAGYNEQFF. The CDR3, as DNA: TGTGCCAGCAGTTTATGGGCGGGTTACAATGAGCAGTTCTTC.

The chain links TRBV14 to TRBJ2-5; 9 bases map to TRBD1. V shed 4 bases and J 2 bases; nucleotides not matched to a gene: 5. CDR3 size: 15 residues. Germline V gives CDR1 SGHDN, CDR2 FVKESK. CDR3 in DNA: TGTGCCAGCAGCCTAGGGGACAGGGTACAAGAGACCCAGTACTTC. Amino acids: CASSLGDRVQETQYF.

The chain links TRBV7-9 to TRBJ2-2; possibly TRBD1 for D (6 bases). The CDR3 extends over 15 amino acids. V was trimmed by 0 bases and J by 3 bases, leaving 8 bases between them. CDR1 is SEHNR and CDR2 is FQNEAQ in the germline V gene (reference sequence). The CDR3: CASSLAGHYTGELFF. CDR3 coding DNA: TGTGCCAGCAGCTTAGCGGGACACTACACCGGGGAGCTGTTTTTT.

The count of this clone is one. The J gene is TRBJ1-2, the V gene TRBV6-6; D is unclear. Germline CDR1 and CDR2: MNHNY and SVGAGI (reference sequence). The V gene lost 7 bases and the J gene lost 5 bases, with 11 bases spanning the gap. This CDR3 is built from 12 residues. The DNA for the CDR3 is TGTGCCAGCACTGAGGTGACTTATGGCTACACCTTC. It codes for CASTEVTYGYTF.

The CDR3: CASSQRVDMETQYF. CDR3 sequence (DNA): TGTGCCAGCAGCCAACGGGTCGATATGGAGACCCAGTACTTC. This sequence joins TRBV3-1 (or the pseudogene TRBV3-2) and TRBJ2-5; D is ambiguous. Trimming removed 2 bases from V and 5 bases from J, with 12 bases in between. Per the germline V gene, CDR1 is LGHDT and CDR2 is YNNKEL (reference sequence). This CDR3 contains 14 residues.

This sequence joins TRBV7-8 and TRBJ1-5; TRBD1 is a possible D gene (5 bases). V lost 1 base and J lost 7, with 20 bases in between. In germline, CDR1 is SGHVS, CDR2 FQNEAQ. The CDR3 sequence is 17 residues long. CDR3 amino acids: CASSLGGGTGQGQPQHF. The DNA of the CDR3 is TGTGCCAGCAGCTTAGGTGGAGGGACCGGGCAAGGACAGCCCCAGCATTTT. The whole variable domain, filled in from reference TRBV7-8 and TRBJ1-5, reads GAGVSQSPRYKVAKRGQDVALRCDPISGHVSLFWYQQALGQGPEFLTYFQNEAQLDKSGLPSDRFFAERPEGSVSTLKIQRTQQEDSAVYLCASSLGGGTGQGQPQHFGDGTRLSIL.

The V gene is TRBV3-1 (or the pseudogene TRBV3-2), the J gene TRBJ2-1; D possibly corresponds to TRBD2 (6 bases). The CDR3 is 13 residues long. CDR1 and CDR2 (germline): LGHDT, YNNKEL (reference sequence). V was trimmed by 3 bases and J by 6 bases, leaving 9 bases between them. The CDR3 DNA reads as TGTGCCAGCAGCCAGGCGGGACTCAATGAGCAGTTCTTC. Translated: CASSQAGLNEQFF.

The chain uses TRBV7-9 and TRBJ1-4; D is unclear. The CDR3 extends over 15 amino acids. The germline V gene has CDR1 SEHNR and CDR2 FQNEAQ (reference sequence). The ends were cut back, 4 bases at V and 5 bases at J, with 14 bases in the middle. This chain's CDR3 is CASSSGRQENEKLFF. DNA for the CDR3: TGTGCCAGCAGCTCAGGTCGGCAGGAAAATGAAAAACTGTTTTTT.

The V gene is TRBV12-3 or TRBV12-4, the J gene TRBJ2-1, with D maybe TRBD2 (6 bases). V shed 5 bases and J shed 12 bases, with 11 bases lying between them. The CDR3 consists of 11 residues. CDR3 in DNA: TGTGCCAGCAGTCCTAGCGTGCCGCAGTTCTTC. It is translated as CASSPSVPQFF.